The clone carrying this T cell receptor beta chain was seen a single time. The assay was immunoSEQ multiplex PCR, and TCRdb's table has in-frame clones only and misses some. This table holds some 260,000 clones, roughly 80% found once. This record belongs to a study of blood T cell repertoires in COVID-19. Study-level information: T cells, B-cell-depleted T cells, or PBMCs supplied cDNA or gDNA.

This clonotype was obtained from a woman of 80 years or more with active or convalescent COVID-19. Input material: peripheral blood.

The CDR3 sequence: CASRHAGGSYYGYTF. For the CDR3, the DNA is TGTGCCAGCAGGCACGCAGGGGGCTCTTACTATGGCTACACCTTC. The rearrangement links TRBV6-5 to TRBJ1-2; TRBD1 matches at 8 bases. Germline V gene data show CDR1 as MNHEY and CDR2 as SVGAGI. Trimming cost V 6 bases and J 3 bases; bases outside gene matches: 9. This CDR3 has 15 residues.